The sequence of this T cell receptor beta chain was determined in a study of blood T cell repertoires in COVID-19. Background on the study: Whether acute or convalescent, the COVID-19 samples came from the United States, Italy and Spain. T cells, B-cell-depleted T cells, or PBMCs supplied cDNA or gDNA.

Study processing details: Nucleated cell number was recorded as an estimate derived from reference gene primer amplification. Measured with immunoSEQ multiplex PCR; TCRdb has only the in-frame clones, and not every one. The V and J calls and the clone size are those of that table, but D and trimming were determined from the DNA. The profile shows some 200,000 clones, approximately 87% of them singletons. V dropped 1 base and J dropped 2; count of bases not matched to a gene: 5. Germline loops: CDR1 SGHDN, CDR2 FVKESK. This CDR3 is 16 amino acids long. It was during active infection that Seattle patients were enrolled and then longitudinally followed.

Sequencing was done on a sample of peripheral blood. The chain is built from TRBV14 and TRBJ2-5, with 9 bases aligning to TRBD1. The clonotype comes from a woman in her sixties with COVID-19, enrolled during active disease. The DNA of the CDR3 is TGTGCCAGCAGCCAAGGCCGACAGGGGGGACAAGAGACCCAGTACTTC. Translation gives CASSQGRQGGQETQYF.